Given below is one T cell receptor (beta chain) in context. The sample belongs to a study of T cell changes during pregnancy in multiple sclerosis. Some clones are missing from TCRdb's copy, which holds only in-frame ones; the method was immunoSEQ multiplex PCR. The table has some 46,000 clones, 85% to 95% seen once. Germline V gene sequence: CDR1 MNHNY, CDR2 SVGAGI (reference sequence). The CDR3 is made up of 12 amino acids. The germline V and J ends were trimmed by 6 bases and 3 bases, with 5 bases remaining between them. This TCR came from a female donor with multiple sclerosis, enrolled in a pregnancy study. The sequenced sample was peripheral blood, obtained in the third trimester of pregnancy. This rearrangement joins TRBV6-6 to TRBJ2-2; no clear D. This CDR3 reads CASSPDTGELFF. In DNA, the CDR3 is TGTGCCAGCAGCCCAGACACCGGGGAGCTGTTTTTT.